The 32 T cell receptor beta chains below all came from one sample that was sequenced in a study of early T cells in non-severe SARS-CoV-2 infection. Via MiXCR, TCRdb re-called the 5' RACE reads, giving one row per CDR3 protein. The top ten clones hold around 7% of a sample with about 83,000 distinct CDR3 sequences, over 9% of them seen once. Sequenced input: whole blood. All receptors derive from an adult who was a healthcare worker with PCR-confirmed SARS-CoV-2 infection or an uninfected control (not recorded which).

This clonotype was detected many times. CDR3 bases: TGTGCCAGCAGCTCTATTCGGGCTAGCGGGAGTCAATACCTAAGCACAGATACGCAGTATTTT. Protein product: CASSSIRASGSQYLSTDTQYF. The V and J genes are TRBV11-2 and TRBJ2-3; 10 nucleotides line up with TRBD2. The V and J ends lost 4 bases and 0 bases, in that order; junction bases with no gene match: 19. Germline CDR1 reads SGHAT; CDR2 reads FQNNGV. The CDR3 is 21 amino acids.

The chain couples TRBV5-1 to TRBJ2-3, with D tentatively TRBD1 (5 bases). Germline V gene data show CDR1 as SGHRS and CDR2 as YFSETQ. V lost 4 bases and J 2 bases, leaving 14 bases between the germline ends. This CDR3 region has 15 residues. The CDR3: CASSLWGGPTDTQYF. The CDR3 nucleotides read TGCGCCAGCAGCCTGTGGGGCGGACCCACAGATACGCAGTATTTT.

This clonotype was counted only a few times. This sequence joins TRBV20-1 and TRBJ2-2; 10 bases align to TRBD2. Germline V gives CDR1 DFQATT, CDR2 SNEGSKA (reference sequence). The CDR3 has 15 amino acids. J gave up 4 bases and V 5 bases, and 7 bases lay outside the gene matches. CDR3 sequence: CSAEKREGFTGELFF. The CDR3 DNA sequence: TGCAGTGCTGAGAAGCGGGAGGGCTTCACCGGGGAGCTGTTTTTT.

This clonotype was counted between two and nine times. The chain uses TRBV20-1 and TRBJ2-3, with TRBD2 matching 11 bases. Trimming cost V 6 bases and J 4 bases; bases outside gene matches: 6. The V gene's germline CDR1 is DFQATT and CDR2 SNEGSKA (reference sequence). The CDR3 consists of 14 residues. This CDR3 is CSAKGLAAPDTQYF. CDR3 nucleotides: TGCAGTGCCAAGGGACTAGCGGCCCCAGATACGCAGTATTTT.

This clonotype has just a few counts. The gene calls are TRBV18 and TRBJ2-5; TRBD2 matches 9 bases. This CDR3 spans 14 amino acids. CDR1 is KGHSH and CDR2 is LQKENI in the germline V gene. With 3 bases clipped from V and 4 bases from J, the junction kept 3 bases outside the gene matches. CDR3: CASSPSGSRETQYF. DNA of the CDR3: TGTGCCAGCTCACCTAGCGGGAGTAGAGAGACCCAGTACTTC.

The chain joins TRBV19 to TRBJ1-5; D remains unclear. The germline gives CDR1 LNHDA, CDR2 SQIVND (reference sequence). This CDR3 contains 14 residues. V was pared by 7 bases and J by 0 bases, with 10 bases between. CDR3 sequence: CASKGGDSNQPQHF. CDR3 DNA: TGTGCCAGTAAAGGTGGAGATAGCAATCAGCCCCAGCATTTT.

This clonotype turned up a few times. The chain recombines TRBV15 with TRBJ1-1; D uncertain. This CDR3 has 14 residues. Between the trimmed V and J ends, which lost 5 bases and 1 base, there was a span of 11 bases. Germline V gene data show CDR1 as LNHNV and CDR2 as YYDKDF (reference sequence). The CDR3 is CATSPLLANTEAFF. CDR3 DNA: TGTGCCACCAGCCCTTTACTGGCGAACACTGAAGCTTTCTTT.

The J gene is TRBJ2-2, the V gene TRBV20-1, with TRBD1 identical over 10 bases. Germline V lookup: CDR1 DFQATT, CDR2 SNEGSKA (reference sequence). The CDR3 loop spans 16 amino acids. V lost 4 bases and J lost 3; bases outside the gene matches: 8. CDR3 nucleotides: TGCAGTGCTACCCGACAGGGGGCCTCGGACACCGGGGAGCTGTTTTTT. Translation gives CSATRQGASDTGELFF.

The chain is built from TRBV6-5 and TRBJ2-7; D tentatively fits TRBD1 or TRBD2 (5 bases each). The CDR3 consists of 12 residues. Germline CDR1 MNHEY, CDR2 SVGAGI. V lost 6 bases, J lost 5 bases, and 11 bases lay in between. The CDR3 DNA sequence: TGTGCCAGCAGGGGGGACGGGAACGAGCAGTACTTC. This sequence encodes CASRGDGNEQYF.

This clonotype was counted between two and nine times. The V call is TRBV3-1, the J call TRBJ2-7; TRBD1 matches at 11 bases. The CDR3 totals 12 residues. Trimming cost V 8 bases and J 5 bases; bases outside gene matches: 2. Germline V gene sequence: CDR1 LGHDT, CDR2 YNNKEL (reference sequence). CDR3 sequence reads: CASGTGGHEQYF. As DNA, the CDR3 is TGTGCCAGCGGGACAGGGGGGCACGAGCAGTACTTC.

In its sample, this clonotype was seen many times. CDR3 DNA sequence: TGTGCCAGCAGCTTAGAGAGCGGGGCCTCCTACGAGCAGTACTTC. As protein: CASSLESGASYEQYF. This chain links TRBV7-2 with TRBJ2-7; 7 nucleotides align to TRBD2. The germline CDR1 and CDR2 sequences are SGHTA and FQGNSA. J was trimmed by 0 bases and V by 1 base; bases with no gene match: 3. The CDR3 loop spans 15 amino acids. Variable domain in full (rest from reference TRBV7-2 and TRBJ2-7): GAGVSQSPSNKVTEKGKDVELRCDPISGHTALYWYRQSLGQGLEFLIYFQGNSAPDKSGLPSDRFSAERTGGSVSTLTIQRTQQEDSAVYLCASSLESGASYEQYFGPGTRLTVT.

This chain connects TRBV7-9 to TRBJ2-3, with 14 positions matching TRBD2. The CDR3 covers 19 residues. V trimming: 5 bases; J trimming: 1 base; junction bases outside the gene matches: 11. Germline lookup yields CDR1 SEHNR and CDR2 FQNEAQ (reference sequence). CDR3 nucleotides: TGTGCCAGCAGCCTTGGGACTAGCGGGAGTCCCCAACGCACAGATACGCAGTATTTT. This translates into CASSLGTSGSPQRTDTQYF.

This clonotype was observed a few times. The chain joins TRBV20-1 to TRBJ2-7; D perhaps matches TRBD2 (5 bases). This CDR3 contains 14 residues. Looked up from germline, CDR1 is DFQATT and CDR2 is SNEGSKA (reference sequence). Deletions cut 5 bases from V and 3 bases from J, with 17 bases between. CDR3 sequence (DNA): TGCAGTGCTTTACGGGGAGCACCTCGCTACGAGCAGTACTTC. Its protein is CSALRGAPRYEQYF.

This clonotype was counted ten times or more. The V gene is TRBV4-1, the J gene TRBJ1-2, with D perhaps matching TRBD1 (5 bases). The CDR3 has 14 amino acids. V was pared by 2 bases and J by 5 bases, with 12 bases between. Looked up from germline, CDR1 is MGHRA and CDR2 is YSYEKL. CDR3 sequence reads: CASSQNRLGYGYTF. The CDR3 coding sequence is TGCGCCAGCAGCCAAAACAGGCTGGGGTATGGCTACACCTTC.

The chain couples TRBV5-4 to TRBJ2-1; no clear D. V was pared by 4 bases and J by 5 bases, with 13 bases between. CDR3 size: 14 residues. The germline CDR1 and CDR2 sequences are SGHNT and YYREEE (reference sequence). The CDR3 protein is CASSTRLEHNEQFF. Written as DNA, the CDR3 is TGTGCCAGCAGCACCCGACTGGAACACAATGAGCAGTTCTTC.

This clonotype appeared many times. The chain employs TRBV6-2 or TRBV6-3 and TRBJ2-5; 7 nucleotides align to TRBD1. J gave up 5 bases and V 2 bases, and 8 bases lay outside the gene matches. In germline, CDR1 is MNHEY, CDR2 SVGEGT. The CDR3 has 15 residues. CDR3 in DNA: TGTGCCAGCAGTTACCCCCGGGCAGGGGGTGAGACCCAGTACTTC. The encoded protein is CASSYPRAGGETQYF.

A few counts support this clonotype. This rearrangement joins TRBV7-9 to TRBJ2-1, with 11 bases identical to TRBD2. V was clipped by 4 bases and J by 8 bases; unmatched bases: 10. Germline V gene data show CDR1 as SEHNR and CDR2 as FQNEAQ (reference sequence). There are 16 residues in the CDR3. In nucleotides, the CDR3 is TGTGCCAGCAGCTCGGGACTAGCGGACGGTCGACATGAGCAGTTCTTC. It translates to CASSSGLADGRHEQFF.

This clonotype was found a few times. The chain is built from TRBV3-1 and TRBJ2-1; 12 positions match TRBD1. With 4 bases clipped from V and 7 bases from J, the junction kept 17 bases outside the gene matches. This CDR3 comprises 19 residues. In germline, CDR1 is LGHDT, CDR2 YNNKEL (reference sequence). The CDR3 is CASSLLGTGGAFGRNEQFF. The CDR3 DNA is TGTGCCAGCAGCCTCCTCGGGACAGGGGGCGCTTTCGGTAGGAATGAGCAGTTCTTC.

This clonotype appeared many times. The rearrangement joins TRBV12-3 or TRBV12-4 to TRBJ2-1; D ambiguous. Trimming pared 7 bases from V and 7 bases from J, leaving 17 bases between. The CDR3 contains 14 residues. CDR3 loop: CASTRKPPGNEQFF. The CDR3 DNA sequence: TGTGCCAGCACCCGAAAACCTCCGGGTAATGAGCAGTTCTTC.

This clonotype showed up many times. The chain joins TRBV7-2 to TRBJ2-3; 8 nucleotides align to TRBD2. Germline values: CDR1 SGHTA, CDR2 FQGNSA. Losses at the gene ends were 2 bases for V and 4 bases for J; bases not matched to a gene: 17. This CDR3 is built from 19 residues. CDR3 sequence: CASSLKLSGGQGSADTQYF. In DNA, the CDR3 is TGTGCCAGCAGCTTAAAGCTCTCGGGAGGGCAAGGTTCAGCAGATACGCAGTATTTT.

This clonotype was seen a handful of times. The chain joins TRBV6-2 or TRBV6-3 to TRBJ2-1, with 14 positions matching TRBD2. The CDR3 has 17 amino acids. The germline V gene has CDR1 MNHEY and CDR2 SVGEGT. The V and J ends lost 2 bases and 12 bases, in that order; junction bases with no gene match: 12. CDR3 nucleotides: TGTGCCAGCAGTTACCCAGGACTAGCGGGAGGCCCCATTCGGCAGTTCTTC. Translated, it gives CASSYPGLAGGPIRQFF.

The rearrangement joins TRBV4-1 to TRBJ1-2, with 7 bases lining up with TRBD1. The CDR3 is 20 amino acids. V lost 0 bases, J lost 3 bases, and 19 bases stayed unmatched. Germline CDR1 is MGHRA and CDR2 is YSYEKL. CDR3 region: CASSQENLGRPGQGDYGYTF. The CDR3 DNA sequence: TGCGCCAGCAGCCAAGAAAACTTAGGAAGGCCCGGCCAGGGGGACTATGGCTACACCTTC.

This clonotype came up once. This chain links TRBV5-1 with TRBJ2-7; perhaps TRBD2 as D (5 bases). CDR1 is SGHRS and CDR2 is YFSETQ in the germline V gene. The CDR3 runs 14 residues. V lost 1 base to trimming and J lost 0 bases, with 8 bases between them. CDR3 region: CASSLTGNSYEQYF. The CDR3 region has the DNA TGCGCCAGCAGCTTGACCGGGAACTCCTACGAGCAGTACTTC. The complete variable domain, with remaining parts taken from reference TRBV5-1 and TRBJ2-7, reads KAGVTQTPRYLIKTRGQQVTLSCSPISGHRSVSWYQQTPGQGLQFLFEYFSETQRNKGNFPGRFSGRQFSNSRSEMNVSTLELGDSALYLCASSLTGNSYEQYFGPGTRLTVT.

The chain combines TRBV3-1 with TRBJ2-7; D gene uncertain. V shed 3 bases and J shed 9 bases, with 12 bases lying between them. The CDR3 runs to 12 residues. CDR1 LGHDT and CDR2 YNNKEL come from the germline V gene (reference sequence). Here the CDR3 DNA reads TGTGCCAGCAGCCACTACCGAGAAGCGCAGTACTTC. It is translated as CASSHYREAQYF.

The J gene is TRBJ2-1, the V gene TRBV20-1, with TRBD2 matching over 10 bases. Germline assignment: CDR1 DFQATT and CDR2 SNEGSKA (reference sequence). Trimming removed 2 bases from V and 15 bases from J; junction bases left unmatched: 10. This CDR3 has 13 residues. In DNA form, the CDR3 reads TGCAGTGCTAGAATAGCGGGGGGAAGTTATGGGTTCTTC. This translates into CSARIAGGSYGFF.

The chain uses TRBV6-5 and TRBJ1-3; 7 nucleotides match TRBD1. The junction had 8 bases not matched to a gene; V was cut back by 6 bases and J by 0 bases. In germline, CDR1 is MNHEY, CDR2 SVGAGI. This CDR3 contains 16 residues. CDR3 in DNA: TGTGCCAGCAGCCGACAGGGCCTGGGCTCTGGAAACACCATATATTTT. It codes for CASSRQGLGSGNTIYF.

The V and J genes are TRBV4-2 and TRBJ1-1; D unclear. This CDR3 region has 15 residues. The V and J ends lost 0 bases and 1 base respectively, with 9 bases between them. Germline CDR1 LGHNA, CDR2 YNFKEQ. The DNA for the CDR3 is TGTGCCAGCAGCCAAGATGGGAACAGGAACACTGAAGCTTTCTTT. It translates to CASSQDGNRNTEAFF.

The V gene is TRBV20-1, the J gene TRBJ2-7; 8 nucleotides agree with TRBD1. CDR1 is DFQATT and CDR2 is SNEGSKA in the germline V gene (reference sequence). This CDR3 has 15 amino acids. V shed 3 bases and J 2 bases; nucleotides not matched to a gene: 9. CDR3 region: CSASLRGRRAYEQYF. CDR3 coding DNA: TGCAGTGCTAGCCTCAGGGGGCGAAGAGCCTACGAGCAGTACTTC.

This clonotype was counted only a few times. The rearrangement uses TRBV5-1 and TRBJ2-3, with D uncertain. This CDR3 region has 16 residues. Trimming stripped 1 base from V and 6 bases from J, with 18 bases between. CDR1 is SGHRS, CDR2 YFSETQ, per germline. The CDR3 bases are TGCGCCAGCAGCTTGCCGAGCCTGCCTTCCGCGGATACGCAGTATTTT. It specifies CASSLPSLPSADTQYF. The full variable domain, with the rest looked up from reference TRBV5-1 and TRBJ2-3, is KAGVTQTPRYLIKTRGQQVTLSCSPISGHRSVSWYQQTPGQGLQFLFEYFSETQRNKGNFPGRFSGRQFSNSRSEMNVSTLELGDSALYLCASSLPSLPSADTQYFGPGTRLTVL.

The V call is TRBV5-1, the J call TRBJ2-7; no clear D. The CDR3 has 13 residues. V lost 3 bases, J lost 6 bases, and 13 bases lay in between. Germline V gives CDR1 SGHRS, CDR2 YFSETQ. DNA for the CDR3: TGCGCCAGCAGCTCCGGAGAGGTTCTCGAGCAGTACTTC. Its translation is CASSSGEVLEQYF.

Only a few counts were recorded for this clonotype. The rearrangement joins TRBV10-3 to TRBJ2-2, with TRBD2 as a possible D gene (5 bases). Germline values: CDR1 ENHRY, CDR2 SYGVKD. The V gene lost 3 bases and the J gene lost 6 bases, with 11 bases spanning the gap. The CDR3 sequence is 14 residues long. CDR3 nucleotides: TGTGCCATCAGTGACACCGGGGAAGCCGGGGAGCTGTTTTTT. This codes for CAISDTGEAGELFF.

This clonotype was counted many times. The chain links TRBV6-2 or TRBV6-3 to TRBJ2-7, with unresolved D. Germline CDR1 is MNHEY and CDR2 is SVGEGT. There are 15 residues in the CDR3. Trimming pared 7 bases from V and 5 bases from J, leaving 21 bases between. CDR3 nucleotides: TGTGCCAGCAAAGAGCTAGGGCCGCTCCTGAACGAGCAGTACTTC. It is translated as CASKELGPLLNEQYF.